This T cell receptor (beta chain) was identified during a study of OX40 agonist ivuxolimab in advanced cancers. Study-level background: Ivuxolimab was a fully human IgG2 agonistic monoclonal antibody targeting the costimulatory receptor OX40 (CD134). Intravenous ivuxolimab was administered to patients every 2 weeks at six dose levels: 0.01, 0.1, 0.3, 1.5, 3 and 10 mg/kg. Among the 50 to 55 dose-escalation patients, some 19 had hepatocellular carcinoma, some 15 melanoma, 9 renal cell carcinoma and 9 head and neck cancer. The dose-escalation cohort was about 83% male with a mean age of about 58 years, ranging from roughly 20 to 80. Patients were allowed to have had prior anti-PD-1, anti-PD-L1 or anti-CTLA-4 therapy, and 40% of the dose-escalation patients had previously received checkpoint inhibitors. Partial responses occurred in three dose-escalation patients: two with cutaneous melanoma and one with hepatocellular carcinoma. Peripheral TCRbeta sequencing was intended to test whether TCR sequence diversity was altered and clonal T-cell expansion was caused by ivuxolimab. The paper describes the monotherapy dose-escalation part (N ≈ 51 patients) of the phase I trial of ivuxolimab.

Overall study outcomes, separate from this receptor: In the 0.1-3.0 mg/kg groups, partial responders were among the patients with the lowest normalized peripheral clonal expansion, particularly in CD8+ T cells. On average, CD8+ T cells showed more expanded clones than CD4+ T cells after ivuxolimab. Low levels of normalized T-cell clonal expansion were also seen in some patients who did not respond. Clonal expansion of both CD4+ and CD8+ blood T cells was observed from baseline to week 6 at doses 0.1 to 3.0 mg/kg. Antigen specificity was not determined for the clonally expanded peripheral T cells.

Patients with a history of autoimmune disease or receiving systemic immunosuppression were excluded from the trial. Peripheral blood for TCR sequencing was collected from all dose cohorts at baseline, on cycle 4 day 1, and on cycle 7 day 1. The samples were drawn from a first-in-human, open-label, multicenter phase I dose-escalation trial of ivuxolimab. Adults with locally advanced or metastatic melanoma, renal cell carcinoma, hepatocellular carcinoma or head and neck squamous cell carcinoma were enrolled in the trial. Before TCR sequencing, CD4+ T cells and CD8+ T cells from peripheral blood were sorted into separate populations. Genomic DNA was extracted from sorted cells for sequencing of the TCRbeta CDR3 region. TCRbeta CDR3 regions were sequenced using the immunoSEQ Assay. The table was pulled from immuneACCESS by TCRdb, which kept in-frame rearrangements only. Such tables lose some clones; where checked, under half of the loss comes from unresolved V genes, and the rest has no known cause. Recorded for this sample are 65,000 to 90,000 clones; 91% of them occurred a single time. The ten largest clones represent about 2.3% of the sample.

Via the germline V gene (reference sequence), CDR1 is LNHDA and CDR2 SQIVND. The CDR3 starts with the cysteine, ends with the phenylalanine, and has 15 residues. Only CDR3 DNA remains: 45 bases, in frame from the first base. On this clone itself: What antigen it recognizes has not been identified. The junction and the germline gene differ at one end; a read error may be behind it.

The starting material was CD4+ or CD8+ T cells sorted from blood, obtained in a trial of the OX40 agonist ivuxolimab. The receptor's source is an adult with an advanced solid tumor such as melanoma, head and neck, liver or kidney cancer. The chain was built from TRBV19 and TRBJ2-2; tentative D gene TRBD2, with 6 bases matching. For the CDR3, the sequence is CASRQPRGNIGELFF. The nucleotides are TGTGCCAGTAGACAGCCTCGGGGGAACATCGGGGAGCTGTTTTTT. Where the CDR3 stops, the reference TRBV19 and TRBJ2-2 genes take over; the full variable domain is DGGITQSPKYLFRKEGQNVTLSCEQNLNHDAMYWYRQDPGQGLRLIYYSQIVNDFQKGDIAEGYSVSREKKESFPLTVTSAQKNPTAFYLCASRQPRGNIGELFFGEGSRLTVL.